This T cell receptor beta chain was captured in a study of blood T cell repertoires in COVID-19. Study-level information: Material from acute and convalescent COVID-19 was sourced from the United States, Italy and Spain. T cells, B-cell-depleted T cells, or PBMCs supplied cDNA or gDNA.

The CDR3 runs 15 residues. Germline lookup yields CDR1 SQVTM and CDR2 ANQGSEA. Trimming removed 6 bases at V and 0 bases at J, with 17 bases between. Sequenced by immunoSEQ multiplex PCR; TCRdb stores in-frame clones only, minus some. The sample holds some 140,000 clones, about 90% seen once. This chain uses TRBV29-1 with TRBJ1-1; D possibly corresponds to TRBD1 (5 bases). The source of this sequence is a woman between 50 and 59 years old who had recovered from COVID-19. The sequenced sample consisted of peripheral blood. CDR3 sequence: CSVGAGWGMNTEAFF. DNA for the CDR3: TGCAGCGTCGGTGCAGGGTGGGGCATGAACACTGAAGCTTTCTTT.